This passage covers 26 T cell receptor beta chains from one sample sequenced in a study of T cells in tumors after PD-1 blockade. Here immunoSEQ multiplex PCR was the method, and the copy in TCRdb shows in-frame clones only, minus some. The sample includes about 47,000 clones, 60% to 80% of them seen just once. The sequencing used PBMCs, collected before anti-PD-1 treatment. The receptors derive from a human donor with basal cell carcinoma.

This clone turned up a few times. The chain has TRBV6-1 and TRBJ1-4, with a weak D call TRBD1 (6 bases). Germline values: CDR1 MNHNS, CDR2 SASEGT. V lost 2 bases, J lost 4 bases, and 17 bases lay in between. This CDR3 comprises 17 residues. CDR3 region: CASSEPVGYRDNEKLFF. The CDR3 region has the DNA TGTGCCAGCAGTGAACCAGTGGGGTACAGGGATAATGAAAAACTGTTTTTT.

The chain couples TRBV10-3 to TRBJ1-3, with a tentative D call TRBD1 (5 bases). Germline-derived CDR1 and CDR2 are ENHRY and SYGVKD. The CDR3 contains 13 residues. The ends were cut back, 4 bases at V and 6 bases at J, with 10 bases in the middle. CDR3 DNA sequence: TGTGCCATCAGTGCAGGGCTGGAAAACACCATATATTTT. Protein product: CAISAGLENTIYF.

The chain couples TRBV5-1 to TRBJ1-4; 7 bases match TRBD1. This CDR3 spans 14 amino acids. V lost 2 bases to trimming and J lost 8 bases; unmatched junction nucleotides: 6. The germline CDR1 and CDR2 sequences are SGHRS and YFSETQ. CDR3 amino acids: CASSFTGEREKLFF. The DNA of the CDR3 is TGCGCCAGCAGCTTTACAGGGGAGCGAGAAAAACTGTTTTTT.

This chain uses TRBV6-1 with TRBJ1-1, with TRBD1 matching 7 bases. V lost 5 bases, J lost 7 bases, and 1 base stayed unmatched. The germline V gene has CDR1 MNHNS and CDR2 SASEGT. CDR3 size: 11 residues. As DNA, the CDR3 is TGTGCCAGCAGTCGGGACAGTGAAGCTTTCTTT. This encodes CASSRDSEAFF.

CDR3 sequence (DNA): TGCGCCAGCAGCTTGGGAACACTAGCGGGAGGGCGCCATGAGCAGTTCTTC. It specifies CASSLGTLAGGRHEQFF. The rearrangement joins TRBV5-1 to TRBJ2-1, with 13 nucleotides matching TRBD2. The V and J ends lost 0 bases and 8 bases, in that order; junction bases with no gene match: 8. CDR3 length equals 17 residues. Germline V CDR1 and CDR2: SGHRS, YFSETQ. The full variable domain, completed using reference TRBV5-1 and TRBJ2-1, is KAGVTQTPRYLIKTRGQQVTLSCSPISGHRSVSWYQQTPGQGLQFLFEYFSETQRNKGNFPGRFSGRQFSNSRSEMNVSTLELGDSALYLCASSLGTLAGGRHEQFFGPGTRLTVL.

This chain connects TRBV4-1 to TRBJ2-1; 11 bases line up with TRBD2. This CDR3 is built from 15 residues. The ends lost 6 bases at V and 9 bases at J; junction bases unmatched: 10. Germline CDR1 is MGHRA and CDR2 is YSYEKL. CDR3 bases: TGCGCCAGCAGTTTTTTAGCGGGGGGGCCGGTTGAGCAGTTCTTC. It yields the protein CASSFLAGGPVEQFF.

This sequence joins TRBV5-1 and TRBJ2-3; D remains ambiguous. Germline-derived CDR1 and CDR2 are SGHRS and YFSETQ. The CDR3 consists of 13 residues. The V gene lost 0 bases and the J gene lost 4 bases, with 6 bases spanning the gap. The CDR3 sequence is CASSLDQADTQYF. In DNA, the CDR3 is TGCGCCAGCAGCTTGGATCAGGCAGATACGCAGTATTTT.

The sample holds one count of this clone. The CDR3 loop reads CATRDPRSGNTIYF. The CDR3 DNA follows: TGTGCCACCAGAGACCCCCGCTCTGGAAACACCATATATTTT. V gene TRBV19 combines with J gene TRBJ1-3; D not resolved. Trimming pared 10 bases from V and 0 bases from J, leaving 13 bases between. This CDR3 is 14 amino acids long. Looked up from germline, CDR1 is LNHDA and CDR2 is SQIVND (reference sequence).

The chain couples TRBV6-6 to TRBJ1-4; 10 positions agree with TRBD1. V dropped 5 bases and J dropped 7; count of bases not matched to a gene: 1. The CDR3 runs to 13 residues. Per germline, CDR1 MNHNY and CDR2 SVGAGI (reference sequence). CDR3: CASSDRGPEKLFF. In DNA, the CDR3 is TGTGCCAGCAGTGACAGGGGGCCTGAAAAACTGTTTTTT.

This clone was counted a few times. This chain connects TRBV7-2 to TRBJ2-1, with TRBD2 identical over 8 bases. The V gene's germline CDR1 is SGHTA and CDR2 FQGNSA. The CDR3 totals 14 residues. After removal of 5 bases from V and 10 bases from J, the junction contained 10 bases not matched to a gene. DNA for the CDR3: TGTGCCAGCAGCCCGCAACAAGCGGGAGACGAGCAGTTCTTC. As protein: CASSPQQAGDEQFF.

This chain connects TRBV19 to TRBJ2-7; D may be TRBD1 (7 bases). The CDR3 loop spans 13 amino acids. Trimming left V 5 bases short and J 3 bases short, with 11 bases between. Germline CDR1 reads LNHDA; CDR2 reads SQIVND (reference sequence). The DNA of the CDR3 is TGTGCCAGTAGTGCCCAGGGGGGCTACGAGCAGTACTTC. Its protein product is CASSAQGGYEQYF. Complete variable domain (other parts from reference TRBV19 and TRBJ2-7): DGGITQSPKYLFRKEGQNVTLSCEQNLNHDAMYWYRQDPGQGLRLIYYSQIVNDFQKGDIAEGYSVSREKKESFPLTVTSAQKNPTAFYLCASSAQGGYEQYFGPGTRLTVT.

CDR3 residues: CASSLPLTSGNEQFF. CDR3 nucleotides: TGTGCCAGCAGTTTGCCCCTCACTAGCGGCAATGAGCAGTTCTTC. The chain joins TRBV28 to TRBJ2-1, with 8 bases that match TRBD2. This CDR3 is 15 amino acids long. Germline V CDR1 and CDR2: MDHEN, SYDVKM. V was clipped by 3 bases and J by 6 bases; unmatched bases: 7.

This CDR3 is CASSPSGTAYGYTF. CDR3 nucleotides: TGTGCCAGCAGCCCTTCCGGGACAGCTTATGGCTACACCTTC. V gene TRBV3-1 (or the pseudogene TRBV3-2) combines with J gene TRBJ1-2; the match to TRBD1 covers 7 bases. Germline V gene lookup returns CDR1 LGHDT and CDR2 YNNKEL (reference sequence). Trimming took 4 bases from V and 5 from J; bases not matched to a gene: 7. The CDR3 is 14 residues long.

The chain has TRBV28 and TRBJ2-7; no clear D gene. The CDR3 consists of 13 residues. CDR1 is MDHEN, CDR2 SYDVKM, per germline. Deletions cut 3 bases from V and 3 bases from J, with 9 bases between. DNA of the CDR3: TGTGCCAGCAGTTTGCCCCCCCACTACGAGCAGTACTTC. It encodes CASSLPPHYEQYF.

The chain joins TRBV6-5 to TRBJ1-1; D unresolved. The germline CDR1 and CDR2 sequences are MNHEY and SVGAGI. The CDR3 length is 14 residues. V was cut by 5 bases and J by 1 base, with 11 bases left in between. The CDR3 nucleotides read TGTGCCAGCAGTCCAAAGCACAAGAACACTGAAGCTTTCTTT. As protein: CASSPKHKNTEAFF.

The table lists this clone with many counts. CDR3 DNA sequence: TGCAGCGTCTGTCGGACAGGGGGCTGCCACGAGCAGTACTTC. The encoded protein is CSVCRTGGCHEQYF. The chain joins TRBV29-1 to TRBJ2-7; 11 bases align to TRBD1. This CDR3 is 14 amino acids long. V was pared by 6 bases and J by 5 bases, with 9 bases of the junction left unmatched. Per germline, CDR1 SQVTM and CDR2 ANQGSEA.

The CDR3: CASSLVGGRADTQYF. The CDR3 DNA sequence: TGTGCCAGCAGCTTGGTCGGGGGGAGGGCAGATACGCAGTATTTT. The genes are TRBV5-6 and TRBJ2-3, with 7 bases identical to TRBD2. Trimming at V came to 0 bases and at J to 4 bases, leaving 5 bases not matched to a gene. The CDR3 extends over 15 amino acids. Germline V gene lookup returns CDR1 SGHDT and CDR2 YYEEEE.

This chain uses TRBV5-1 with TRBJ1-6; D is ambiguous. This CDR3 spans 16 amino acids. Trimming shortened V by 3 bases and J by 2 bases, and 12 bases separated the two germline ends. Looked up from germline, CDR1 is SGHRS and CDR2 is YFSETQ. The CDR3 loop reads CASSSADTPYNSPLHF. The DNA for the CDR3 is TGCGCCAGCAGCTCGGCTGACACGCCCTATAATTCACCCCTCCACTTT.

This clone was counted a few times. This CDR3 is also generated by other DNA sequences in the sample. J is TRBJ2-7 and V is TRBV3-1 (or the pseudogene TRBV3-2); D perhaps matches TRBD2 (5 bases). Germline-derived CDR1 and CDR2 are LGHDT and YNNKEL (reference sequence). The V end was cut by 1 base, the J end by 4 bases, with 5 bases between. The CDR3 spans 12 residues. Written as DNA, the CDR3 is TGTGCCAGCAGCCAAGGAGGGTACGAGCAGTACTTC. Amino acids: CASSQGGYEQYF.

This chain uses TRBV28 with TRBJ1-2; D possibly corresponds to TRBD1 (6 bases). The CDR3 spans 14 residues. The germline V and J ends were trimmed by 7 bases and 4 bases, with 16 bases remaining between them. Germline V CDR1 and CDR2: MDHEN, SYDVKM. CDR3 DNA: TGTGCCAGCACCGTCCGGGACACCGGCTATGGCTACACCTTC. Translation: CASTVRDTGYGYTF.

V and J are TRBV5-1 and TRBJ2-7; D remains ambiguous. V lost 6 bases to trimming and J lost 4 bases, with 17 bases between them. Germline CDR1 reads SGHRS; CDR2 reads YFSETQ. This CDR3 has 14 residues. The CDR3 nucleotides are TGCGCCAGCATGCTTGGGTTCCCGTTTTACGAGCAGTACTTC. It translates to CASMLGFPFYEQYF.

This sequence joins TRBV30 and TRBJ1-3; D not certain. CDR1 and CDR2 from the germline V gene are GTSNPN and SVGIG (reference sequence). Trimming took 1 base from V and 0 from J, leaving 7 bases between them. The CDR3 length is 14 residues. Written as DNA, the CDR3 is TGTGCCTGGAGTGCGCAAATCTCTGGAAACACCATATATTTT. It yields the protein CAWSAQISGNTIYF.

This sequence joins TRBV5-6 and TRBJ2-3, with no clear D. V gave up 0 bases and J gave up 2 bases, with 10 bases separating them. The CDR3 spans 15 residues. CDR1 and CDR2 from the germline V gene are SGHDT and YYEEEE. The DNA of the CDR3 is TGTGCCAGCAGCTTGGCAGTCGTACCCACAGATACGCAGTATTTT. Translation: CASSLAVVPTDTQYF.

CDR3 sequence reads: CASSSRTGSAPNSPLHF. For the CDR3, the DNA is TGTGCCAGCAGCTCTAGGACAGGGTCAGCGCCGAATTCACCCCTCCACTTT. This chain links TRBV7-6 with TRBJ1-6; 8 nucleotides match TRBD1. The CDR3 is 17 residues long. J lost 7 bases, V lost 4 bases, and 12 bases had no gene match. In germline, CDR1 is SGHVS, CDR2 FNYEAQ.

The rearrangement uses TRBV3-1 (or the pseudogene TRBV3-2) and TRBJ2-2, with TRBD1 as a possible D gene (6 bases). Germline lookup yields CDR1 LGHDT and CDR2 YNNKEL (reference sequence). CDR3 length equals 15 residues. The germline V and J ends were trimmed by 4 bases and 2 bases, with 11 bases remaining between them. CDR3 sequence reads: CASSRQGQNTGELFF. As DNA, the CDR3 is TGTGCCAGCAGCCGCCAGGGACAAAACACCGGGGAGCTGTTTTTT.

This sequence joins TRBV14 and TRBJ2-3, with D uncertain. CDR3 size: 17 residues. Trimming took 0 bases from V and 2 from J, leaving 15 bases between them. CDR1 SGHDN and CDR2 FVKESK come from the germline V gene. CDR3 residues: CASSQDPGPGYTDTQYF. As DNA, the CDR3 is TGTGCCAGCAGCCAAGATCCCGGGCCAGGTTACACAGATACGCAGTATTTT.